This entry lists 29 T cell receptor beta chains sequenced from one sample in a study of blood T cells in healthy people across ages. For the second PCR, which ran for about 7 to 11 cycles, a sample-barcoded 5' primer and a J-beta primer mix were used. TCRdb itself ran the 5' RACE reads through MiXCR, one entry per CDR3 protein. This table holds more than 550,000 distinct CDR3 sequences, about a fifth found once. Sequenced input: blood. All receptors come from a man between 70 and 80 years old in good health.

V usage is TRBV5-4 and J usage is TRBJ1-6, with D unclear. This CDR3 contains 16 residues. Germline V gene sequence: CDR1 SGHNT, CDR2 YYREEE (reference sequence). Trimming cost V 3 bases and J 8 bases, with 18 bases left between them. CDR3 in amino acids: CASSSGPDYRYSPLHF. The CDR3 coding sequence is TGTGCCAGCAGCTCAGGACCGGATTACCGGTATTCACCCCTCCACTTT.

This clonotype was seen more than once but under ten times. The chain combines TRBV29-1 with TRBJ2-7; 7 bases agree with TRBD1. Germline loops: CDR1 SQVTM, CDR2 ANQGSEA. This CDR3 contains 10 residues. Losses at the gene ends were 4 bases for V and 6 bases for J; bases not matched to a gene: 0. The CDR3: CSVAGGEQYV. In nucleotides, the CDR3 is TGCAGCGTTGCAGGGGGCGAGCAGTACGTC.

The genes are TRBV5-1 and TRBJ1-2, with D unclear. The length of the CDR3 is 15 residues. CDR1 and CDR2 (germline): SGHRS, YFSETQ. Trimming shortened V by 0 bases and J by 0 bases, and 9 bases separated the two germline ends. The CDR3 reads CASSLEAGANYGYTF. CDR3 DNA sequence: TGCGCCAGCAGCTTGGAGGCAGGAGCTAACTATGGCTACACCTTC.

This clonotype occurred a few times. The chain couples TRBV5-1 to TRBJ1-2, with D possibly being TRBD1 (6 bases). The CDR3 length is 13 residues. Trimming took off 1 base at V and 11 bases at J, with 15 bases between the two ends. In germline, CDR1 is SGHRS, CDR2 YFSETQ. The CDR3 reads CASSLLGGEIYTF. Here the CDR3 DNA reads TGCGCCAGCAGCTTGCTCGGGGGCGAGATTTACACCTTC.

This clonotype was observed a single time. The chain uses TRBV29-1 and TRBJ1-2; D is possibly TRBD1 (5 bases). Looked up from germline, CDR1 is SQVTM and CDR2 is ANQGSEA. The CDR3 is 13 amino acids. V was shortened by 4 bases and J by 4 bases, with 13 bases between the two germline ends. This CDR3 is CSVGLGPSYGYTF. The CDR3 DNA reads as TGCAGCGTTGGATTGGGACCAAGCTATGGCTACACCTTC.

The CDR3 nucleotides are TGTGCCAGCAGCCAAAGAAAGCCTTCCTACGAGCAGTACTTC. Amino acid sequence: CASSQRKPSYEQYF. V and J are TRBV13 and TRBJ2-5; D is unclear. The J call may be faulty, since TRBJ2-7 better matches the DNA end. The CDR3 runs 14 residues. Per the germline V gene, CDR1 is PRHDT and CDR2 is FYEKMQ (reference sequence).

The V gene is TRBV3-1, the J gene TRBJ2-3; possibly TRBD2 for D (6 bases). The CDR3 spans 17 residues. The germline V gene has CDR1 LGHDT and CDR2 YNNKEL (reference sequence). V gave up 0 bases and J gave up 5 bases, with 18 bases separating them. CDR3 sequence: CASSQDLAGLPRDTQYF. DNA for the CDR3: TGTGCCAGCAGCCAAGATTTGGCGGGGCTCCCCCGAGATACGCAGTATTTT.

The chain links TRBV24-1 to TRBJ2-5; TRBD1 matches 8 bases. CDR1 and CDR2 from the germline V gene are KGHDR and SFDVKD. J was trimmed by 6 bases and V by 5 bases; bases with no gene match: 10. CDR3 length: 15 amino acids. This CDR3 reads CATSASGQGLQTQYF. The CDR3 DNA follows: TGTGCCACCAGTGCCTCCGGACAGGGCCTCCAGACCCAGTACTTC.

This clonotype was seen a few times. J is TRBJ2-2 and V is TRBV16, with D tentatively TRBD1 or TRBD2 (5 bases each). Trimming took 0 bases from V and 2 from J, leaving 7 bases between them. This CDR3 region has 15 residues. Germline-derived CDR1 and CDR2 are KGHSY and FQNENV. CDR3 sequence reads: CASSQSRDNTGELFF. CDR3 coding DNA: TGTGCCAGCAGCCAATCCCGGGACAACACCGGGGAGCTGTTTTTT. Filled out from reference TRBV16 and TRBJ2-2, the complete variable domain reads GEEVAQTPKHLVRGEGQKAKLYCAPIKGHSYVFWYQQVLKNEFKFLISFQNENVFDETGMPKERFSAKCLPNSPCSLEIQATKLEDSAVYFCASSQSRDNTGELFFGEGSRLTVL.

Points on this clonotype: Mismatch with germline at one junction end may stem from a read error. The V and J genes are TRBV12-3 or TRBV12-4 and TRBJ2-5; D may be TRBD2 (5 bases). The CDR3 totals 14 residues. CDR3 region: CASSLGRFGETQCF. For the CDR3, the DNA is TGTGCCAGCAGTTTAGGGAGGTTTGGGGAGACCCAGTGCTTC.

This CDR3 reads CASTRQGTNYGYTF. CDR3 coding DNA: TGTGCCAGCACCCGACAGGGTACTAACTATGGCTACACCTTC. This chain links TRBV9 with TRBJ1-2; 7 bases agree with TRBD1. Germline CDR1 SGDLS, CDR2 YYNGEE. This CDR3 comprises 14 residues. Trimming removed 6 bases from V and 0 bases from J; junction bases left unmatched: 5.

This clonotype was observed at least ten times. The genes are TRBV4-1 and TRBJ2-5; possible D gene TRBD1, 6 bases. This CDR3 has 17 amino acids. Deletions cut 0 bases from V and 3 bases from J, with 17 bases between. Germline CDR1 is MGHRA and CDR2 is YSYEKL. The CDR3 nucleotides are TGCGCCAGCAGCCAAGATGGCACCGGGACAAATAAAGAGACCCAGTACTTC. Encoded protein: CASSQDGTGTNKETQYF.

This clonotype was counted between two and nine times. The chain carries TRBV19 and TRBJ2-5; TRBD1 might be the D (6 bases). The last part of the DNA fits TRBJ2-7 better; the J call may be wrong. CDR1 is LNHDA, CDR2 SQIVND, per germline (reference sequence). The length of the CDR3 is 14 residues. The CDR3 DNA sequence: TGTGCCAGTAGTATTACACTACAGGGAGACGAGCAGTACTTC. This sequence encodes CASSITLQGDEQYF.

Points on this clonotype: No conserved phenylalanine or tryptophan is present at the end of the CDR3, so a read error is the likely explanation. The DNA is omitted, as the CDR3 cannot be located on it reliably, and the CDR3 follows TCRdb's listing. CDR3: CASSLISGGVWNV. V and J are TRBV7-9 and TRBJ2-5; the table's D call, TRBD2, was not checked against the DNA. The CDR3 region is 13 residues in length, termini included. From germline, CDR1 is SEHNR and CDR2 FQNEAQ (reference sequence).

The chain couples TRBV12-3 or TRBV12-4 to TRBJ1-2, with 7 bases aligning to TRBD1. The trim removed 5 bases at V and 6 bases at J, leaving 3 bases unmatched. This CDR3 contains 12 residues. The CDR3 DNA sequence: TGTGCCAGCAGTGAGGGGGCAGATGGCTACACCTTC. Residues: CASSEGADGYTF.

This clonotype was seen more than once but under ten times. The CDR3 protein is CASSQNNNEKLFF. CDR3 sequence (DNA): TGTGCCAGCAGCCAAAATAACAATGAAAAACTGTTTTTT. The chain is built from TRBV7-6 and TRBJ1-4, with no clear D. V was shortened by 5 bases and J by 5 bases, with 9 bases between the two germline ends. This CDR3 comprises 13 residues. Per the germline V gene, CDR1 is SGHVS and CDR2 is FNYEAQ. The variable domain in full, completed from reference TRBV7-6 and TRBJ1-4, reads GAGVSQSPRYKVTKRGQDVALRCDPISGHVSLYWYRQALGQGPEFLTYFNYEAQQDKSGLPNDRFSAERPEGSISTLTIQRTEQRDSAMYRCASSQNNNEKLFFGSGTQLSVL.

This clonotype was counted ten times or more. V and J are TRBV7-9 and TRBJ2-3; D remains ambiguous. The CDR3 length is 13 residues. Between the trimmed V and J ends, which lost 3 bases and 4 bases, there was a span of 8 bases. Germline V CDR1 and CDR2: SEHNR, FQNEAQ (reference sequence). The CDR3 DNA reads TGTGCCAGCAGCTTGCTAGTCGCAGATACGCAGTATTTT. Translating it yields CASSLLVADTQYF.

This chain joins TRBV19 and TRBJ1-5, with TRBD1 matching 8 bases. Per the germline V gene, CDR1 is LNHDA and CDR2 is SQIVND (reference sequence). This CDR3 has 16 amino acids. The trim removed 6 bases at V and 2 bases at J, leaving 9 bases unmatched. CDR3 amino acids: CASSATGGRGNQPQHF. CDR3 bases: TGTGCCAGTAGCGCAACAGGGGGACGGGGCAATCAGCCCCAGCATTTT.

This clonotype was picked up a small number of times. The CDR3 region has the DNA TGTGCCACCAGTGACCTAAGATCCACCGGGGAGCTGTTTTTT. Protein: CATSDLRSTGELFF. The chain uses TRBV24-1 and TRBJ2-2, with D unresolved. Looked up from germline, CDR1 is KGHDR and CDR2 is SFDVKD. The V end was cut by 4 bases, the J end by 4 bases, with 9 bases between. This CDR3 contains 14 residues.

Comment on this clonotype: The CDR3 carries no conserved terminal phenylalanine or tryptophan, so it likely arises from a read error. The V and J genes are TRBV6-6 and TRBJ2-5; D unresolved. The DNA end favors TRBJ2-7, so the J call may be wrong. Germline V CDR1 and CDR2: MNHNY, SVGAGI (reference sequence). The CDR3 consists of 13 residues. The CDR3 region is CASSNQMSYEQYL. For the CDR3, the DNA is TGTGCCAGCAGTAACCAGATGTCCTACGAGCAGTACCTC.

J is TRBJ1-2 and V is TRBV5-1; 9 nucleotides agree with TRBD1. The CDR3 totals 14 residues. Unmatched junction bases numbered 6, after V lost 4 bases and J lost 5 bases. Germline V gene lookup returns CDR1 SGHRS and CDR2 YFSETQ. The CDR3 loop reads CASSLGQGLYGYTF. The CDR3 coding sequence is TGCGCCAGCAGCCTGGGACAGGGTTTGTATGGCTACACCTTC.

This clonotype was found many times. This chain connects TRBV5-1 to TRBJ2-1, with D possibly TRBD2 on 5 matching bases. V gave up 0 bases and J gave up 0 bases, with 7 bases separating them. This CDR3 has 15 amino acids. CDR1 SGHRS and CDR2 YFSETQ come from the germline V gene. The CDR3 DNA is TGCGCCAGCAGCTTGGCCGGGAACTCCTACAATGAGCAGTTCTTC. Amino acid sequence: CASSLAGNSYNEQFF.

The gene calls are TRBV7-9 and TRBJ2-7; TRBD1 or TRBD2 may be the D gene (5 bases each). The germline V gene has CDR1 SEHNR and CDR2 FQNEAQ (reference sequence). The CDR3 length is 13 residues. The V end was cut by 5 bases, the J end by 7 bases, with 15 bases between. Here the CDR3 DNA reads TGTGCCAGCAGCCTTAGGGACCTAGAGGAGCAGTACGTC. Protein: CASSLRDLEEQYV.

The chain is built from TRBV24-1 and TRBJ1-1; D is unresolved. Germline lookup yields CDR1 KGHDR and CDR2 SFDVKD. The CDR3 consists of 12 residues. Trimming shortened V by 3 bases and J by 3 bases, and 4 bases separated the two germline ends. As DNA, the CDR3 is TGTGCCACCAGTGATGTAGACACTGAAGCTTTCTTT. This encodes CATSDVDTEAFF.

This clonotype was detected only a few times. The V and J genes are TRBV20-1 and TRBJ2-3; 9 bases agree with TRBD2. J was trimmed by 4 bases and V by 6 bases; bases with no gene match: 11. Germline V CDR1 and CDR2: DFQATT, SNEGSKA (reference sequence). The CDR3 has 15 residues. CDR3: CSAALVAGDPDTQYF. DNA for the CDR3: TGCAGTGCCGCCCTTGTAGCGGGAGATCCAGATACGCAGTATTTT.

This chain uses TRBV20-1 with TRBJ1-1, with 7 bases fitting TRBD1. This CDR3 has 13 residues. The V gene end was trimmed by 5 bases and the J gene end by 4 bases; junction bases not matched to a gene: 7. Germline V lookup: CDR1 DFQATT, CDR2 SNEGSKA (reference sequence). The CDR3 is CSAPRGQRTEAFF. CDR3 nucleotides: TGCAGTGCTCCCCGGGGACAGCGCACTGAAGCTTTCTTT.

V usage is TRBV19 and J usage is TRBJ2-1, with 9 bases aligning to TRBD2. Germline CDR1 and CDR2: LNHDA and SQIVND (reference sequence). The trim removed 3 bases at V and 3 bases at J, leaving 6 bases unmatched. The CDR3 length is 16 residues. The CDR3 DNA follows: TGTGCCAGTAGTATCATAGCGGGGGCCGACTACAATGAGCAGTTCTTC. Translation: CASSIIAGADYNEQFF.

The chain carries TRBV20-1 and TRBJ1-2; 8 nucleotides agree with TRBD1. CDR3 length equals 13 residues. Germline assignment: CDR1 DFQATT and CDR2 SNEGSKA (reference sequence). After removal of 5 bases from V and 5 bases from J, the junction contained 7 bases not matched to a gene. CDR3 region: CSASQGAGYGYTF. DNA for the CDR3: TGCAGTGCTTCCCAGGGGGCCGGGTATGGCTACACCTTC.

The rearrangement uses TRBV3-1 and TRBJ2-5, with 8 bases matching TRBD2. With 3 bases clipped from V and 1 base from J, the junction kept 4 bases outside the gene matches. Per the germline V gene, CDR1 is LGHDT and CDR2 is YNNKEL (reference sequence). The CDR3 is made up of 15 amino acids. The CDR3 region is CASSHSAGGQETQYF. In DNA, the CDR3 is TGTGCCAGCAGCCACAGTGCGGGGGGCCAAGAGACCCAGTACTTC.